In its sample, the clone carrying this TCR beta chain was seen many times. These data originate in a study of post-analysis software for immune sequencing data. The TCR beta cDNA libraries carried unique molecular identifiers. Between roughly 0.95 and 10 million T cells gave rise to some 520,000 cDNA molecules. TCRdb used MiXCR to reprocess the PCR reads, holding one entry per CDR3 protein. The table lists about 200,000 distinct CDR3 sequences, 29% of them singletons. The sequence came from a girl under 18 with multiple sclerosis. Material for sequencing was blood.

The CDR3 nucleotides read TGCAGCGGTCTAGCGTCACAGGCAGATACGCAGTATTTT. This sequence encodes CSGLASQADTQYF. J is TRBJ2-3 and V is TRBV29-1, with D perhaps TRBD2 (6 bases). The germline gives CDR1 SQVTM, CDR2 ANQGSEA. The CDR3 consists of 13 residues. Deletions cut 7 bases from V and 4 bases from J, with 15 bases between.